The 9 T cell receptor beta chains given below trace back to one sample, sequenced in a study of identical twins. MiXCR, applied by TCRdb to the 5' RACE reads, yields one record per CDR3 protein. This table has 520,000 or so distinct CDR3 sequences, 20% to 25% appearing once. The sample was also reused in another study, on T cells expressing NK-cell markers.

The sample taken for sequencing was CD4+ T cells sorted from blood. These receptors originate from a woman aged 18-29 years in good health.

This clonotype appeared a few times. The chain combines TRBV5-1 with TRBJ1-1; D may be TRBD1 (6 bases). Germline-derived CDR1 and CDR2 are SGHRS and YFSETQ. The V gene lost 0 bases and the J gene lost 0 bases, with 9 bases spanning the gap. The CDR3 covers 15 residues. The CDR3 here is CASSLVGGMNTEAFF. CDR3 bases: TGCGCCAGCAGCTTGGTTGGGGGCATGAACACTGAAGCTTTCTTT.

This clonotype was picked up a small number of times. This sequence joins TRBV12-3 or TRBV12-4 and TRBJ2-7, with 14 bases lining up with TRBD2. The CDR3 loop spans 16 amino acids. The V segment lost 4 bases and the J segment 3 bases; nucleotides outside the gene matches: 5. The CDR3 region has the DNA TGTGCCAGCAGTTCTGGACTAGCGGGAGGTCTCTACGAGCAGTACTTC. Amino acid sequence: CASSSGLAGGLYEQYF.

The chain recombines TRBV6-5 with TRBJ2-6, with D unresolved. This CDR3 has 16 residues. Germline V gene lookup returns CDR1 MNHEY and CDR2 SVGAGI. V shed 2 bases and J shed 0 bases, with 8 bases lying between them. CDR3 nucleotide sequence: TGTGCCAGCAGTTACGTCCTGGCCTCTGGGGCCAACGTCCTGACTTTC. It codes for CASSYVLASGANVLTF.

This chain uses TRBV20-1 with TRBJ1-3; D gene uncertain. This CDR3 has 11 amino acids. Germline V gives CDR1 DFQATT, CDR2 SNEGSKA (reference sequence). V was pared by 3 bases and J by 8 bases, with 8 bases between. This CDR3 reads CSARRGDTIYF. CDR3 nucleotide sequence: TGCAGTGCTAGGCGGGGAGACACCATATATTTT.

This clonotype was seen at least ten times. This chain joins TRBV12-3 or TRBV12-4 and TRBJ2-5; D might be TRBD2 (6 bases). The V end lost 6 bases, the J end lost 5 bases, and 19 bases lay between the germline ends. This CDR3 has 15 amino acids. The CDR3 DNA sequence: TGTGCCAGCAGCTCCCCATGGGCGACTAGGGAGACCCAGTACTTC. This translates into CASSSPWATRETQYF.

The sample holds a few counts of this clonotype. The chain combines TRBV11-2 with TRBJ2-5; tentatively, D is TRBD2 (5 bases). V lost 3 bases, J lost 4 bases, and 15 bases lay in between. The CDR3 loop spans 15 amino acids. Germline V gene sequence: CDR1 SGHAT, CDR2 FQNNGV. DNA for the CDR3: TGTGCCAGCAGCTTTAACCTCGGGATTCGAGAGACCCAGTACTTC. It yields the protein CASSFNLGIRETQYF.

The gene calls are TRBV11-2 and TRBJ1-6, with TRBD1 as a possible D gene (5 bases). The CDR3 consists of 13 residues. Germline V gene lookup returns CDR1 SGHAT and CDR2 FQNNGV. Trimming took 4 bases from V and 7 from J, leaving 8 bases between them. The CDR3 sequence is CASSSQGNSPLHF. The CDR3 DNA is TGTGCCAGCAGCTCTCAGGGAAATTCACCCCTCCACTTT.

Only one count was recorded for this clonotype. This rearrangement joins TRBV9 to TRBJ2-3; possible D gene TRBD2, 6 bases. CDR1 is SGDLS, CDR2 YYNGEE, per germline. The length of the CDR3 is 16 residues. V dropped 3 bases and J dropped 5 bases, with 19 bases sitting between them. CDR3 bases: TGTGCCAGCAGCGGTTTAGCGGATGGGGGAGGAGATACGCAGTATTTT. Its translation is CASSGLADGGGDTQYF.

The rearrangement joins TRBV11-1 to TRBJ2-1; TRBD2 agrees at 8 bases. The CDR3 contains 18 residues. V was pared by 0 bases and J by 6 bases, with 13 bases of the junction left unmatched. CDR1 is SGHAT, CDR2 FQDESV, per germline (reference sequence). Written as DNA, the CDR3 is TGTGCCAGCAGCTTAGCACCCGGCGGGAGGAAGTCTGGCAATGAGCAGTTCTTC. This translates into CASSLAPGGRKSGNEQFF.